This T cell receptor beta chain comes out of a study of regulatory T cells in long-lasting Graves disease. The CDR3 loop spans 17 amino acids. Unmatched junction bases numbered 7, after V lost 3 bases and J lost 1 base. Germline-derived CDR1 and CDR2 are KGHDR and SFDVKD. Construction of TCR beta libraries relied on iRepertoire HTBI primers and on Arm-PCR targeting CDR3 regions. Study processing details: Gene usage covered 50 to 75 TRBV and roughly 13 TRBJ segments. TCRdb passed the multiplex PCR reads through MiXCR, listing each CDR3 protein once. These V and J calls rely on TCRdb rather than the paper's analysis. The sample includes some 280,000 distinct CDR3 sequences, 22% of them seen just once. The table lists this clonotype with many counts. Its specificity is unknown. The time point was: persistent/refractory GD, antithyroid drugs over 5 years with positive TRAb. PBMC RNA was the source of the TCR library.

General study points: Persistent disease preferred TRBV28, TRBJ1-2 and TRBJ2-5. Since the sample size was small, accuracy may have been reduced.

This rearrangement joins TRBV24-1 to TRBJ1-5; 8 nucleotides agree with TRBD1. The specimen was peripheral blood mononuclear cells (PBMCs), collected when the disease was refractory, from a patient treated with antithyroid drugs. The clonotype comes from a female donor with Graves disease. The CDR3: CATSDTRTGQSNQPQHF. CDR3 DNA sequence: TGTGCCACCAGTGATACAAGGACAGGGCAGAGCAATCAGCCCCAGCATTTT.